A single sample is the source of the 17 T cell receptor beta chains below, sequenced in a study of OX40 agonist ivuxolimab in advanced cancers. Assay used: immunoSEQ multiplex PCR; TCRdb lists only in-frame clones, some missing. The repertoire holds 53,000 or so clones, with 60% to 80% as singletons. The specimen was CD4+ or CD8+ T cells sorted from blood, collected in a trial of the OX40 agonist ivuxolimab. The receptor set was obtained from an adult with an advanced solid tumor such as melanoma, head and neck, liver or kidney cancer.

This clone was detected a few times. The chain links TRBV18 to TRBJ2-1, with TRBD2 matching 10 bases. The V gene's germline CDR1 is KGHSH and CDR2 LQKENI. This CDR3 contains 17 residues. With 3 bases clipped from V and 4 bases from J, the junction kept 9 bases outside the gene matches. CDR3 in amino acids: CASSPQSSGGTYNEQFF. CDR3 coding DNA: TGTGCCAGCTCACCCCAGAGTAGCGGGGGGACATACAATGAGCAGTTCTTC.

The CDR3 region is CASSQRSDSSNEQFF. Here the CDR3 DNA reads TGTGCCAGCAGCCAAAGGTCGGACTCGTCTAATGAGCAGTTCTTC. The V and J genes are TRBV7-3 and TRBJ2-1; perhaps TRBD2 as D (5 bases). In germline, CDR1 is SGHTA, CDR2 FQGTGA. CDR3 length: 15 residues. V lost 5 bases and J lost 7, with 18 bases in between. Supplemented by reference TRBV7-3 and TRBJ2-1, the full variable domain reads GAGVSQTPSNKVTEKGKYVELRCDPISGHTALYWYRQSLGQGPEFLIYFQGTGAADDSGLPNDRFFAVRPEGSVSTLKIQRTERGDSAVYLCASSQRSDSSNEQFFGPGTRLTVL.

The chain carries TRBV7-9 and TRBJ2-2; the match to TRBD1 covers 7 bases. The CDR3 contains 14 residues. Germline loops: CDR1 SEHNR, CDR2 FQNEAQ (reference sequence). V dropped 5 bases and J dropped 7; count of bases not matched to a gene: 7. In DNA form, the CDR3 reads TGTGCCAGCAGCACCCCGACAGGGATCGGGGAGCTGTTTTTT. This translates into CASSTPTGIGELFF.

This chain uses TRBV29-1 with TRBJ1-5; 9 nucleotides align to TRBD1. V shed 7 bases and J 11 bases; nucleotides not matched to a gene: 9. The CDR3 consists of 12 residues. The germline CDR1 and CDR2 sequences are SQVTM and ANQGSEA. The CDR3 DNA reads TGCAGCGCCGCGACAGGGGGTGGAGCCCAGCATTTT. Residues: CSAATGGGAQHF.

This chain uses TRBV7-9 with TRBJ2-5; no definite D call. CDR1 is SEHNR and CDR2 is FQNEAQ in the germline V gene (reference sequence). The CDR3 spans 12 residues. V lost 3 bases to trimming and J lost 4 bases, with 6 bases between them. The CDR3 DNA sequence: TGTGCCAGCAGCTTCCTACCAGAGACCCAGTACTTC. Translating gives CASSFLPETQYF.

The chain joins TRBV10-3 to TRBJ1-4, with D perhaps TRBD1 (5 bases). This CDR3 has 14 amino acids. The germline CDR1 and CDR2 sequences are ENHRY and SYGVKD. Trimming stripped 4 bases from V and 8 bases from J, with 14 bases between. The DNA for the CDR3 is TGTGCCATCAGTGTCCAGGAAAGGGGAGAAAAACTGTTTTTT. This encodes CAISVQERGEKLFF.

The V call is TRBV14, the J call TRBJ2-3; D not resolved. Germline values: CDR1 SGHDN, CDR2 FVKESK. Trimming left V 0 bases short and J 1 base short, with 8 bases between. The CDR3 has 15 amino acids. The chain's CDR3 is CASSQEGRRTDTQYF. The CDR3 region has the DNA TGTGCCAGCAGCCAAGAAGGGCGTCGCACAGATACGCAGTATTTT.

The DNA of the CDR3 is TGTGGCCAGCAATACAGGGCGGGCTACGAGCAGTACTTC. It specifies CGQQYRAGYEQYF. The chain combines TRBV21-1 with TRBJ2-7; TRBD1, the table's D call, lacks a check against the DNA. TRBV21-1 is tagged as a pseudogene. This CDR3 has 13 amino acids.

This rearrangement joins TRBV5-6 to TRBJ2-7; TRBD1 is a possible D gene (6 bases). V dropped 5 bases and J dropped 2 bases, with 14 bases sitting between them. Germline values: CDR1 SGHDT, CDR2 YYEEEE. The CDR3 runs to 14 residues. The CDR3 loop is CASSFQGFPYEQYF. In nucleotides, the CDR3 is TGTGCCAGCAGTTTTCAGGGGTTTCCCTACGAGCAGTACTTC. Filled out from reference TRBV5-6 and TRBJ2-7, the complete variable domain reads DAGVTQSPTHLIKTRGQQVTLRCSPKSGHDTVSWYQQALGQGPQFIFQYYEEEERQRGNFPDRFSGHQFPNYSSELNVNALLLGDSALYLCASSFQGFPYEQYFGPGTRLTVT.

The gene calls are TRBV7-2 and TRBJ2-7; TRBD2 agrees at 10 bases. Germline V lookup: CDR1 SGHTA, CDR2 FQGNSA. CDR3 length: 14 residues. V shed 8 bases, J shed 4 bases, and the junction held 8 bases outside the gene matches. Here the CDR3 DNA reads TGTGCCAGCGGACCTAGCGGGGGTCGGTACGAGCAGTACTTC. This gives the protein CASGPSGGRYEQYF.

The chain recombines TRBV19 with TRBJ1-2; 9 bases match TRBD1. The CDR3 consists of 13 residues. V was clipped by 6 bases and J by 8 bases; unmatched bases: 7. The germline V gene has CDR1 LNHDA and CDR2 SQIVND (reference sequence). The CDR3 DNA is TGTGCCAGTAGCCAGGGACAGGGCGTGGGCTACACCTTC. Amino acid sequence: CASSQGQGVGYTF.

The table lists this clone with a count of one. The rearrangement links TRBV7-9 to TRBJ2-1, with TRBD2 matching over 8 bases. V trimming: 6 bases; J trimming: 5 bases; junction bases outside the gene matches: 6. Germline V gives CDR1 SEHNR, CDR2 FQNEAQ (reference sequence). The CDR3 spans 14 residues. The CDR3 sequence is CASSSSGRNNEQFF. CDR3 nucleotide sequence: TGTGCCAGCAGTTCCAGCGGGAGAAACAATGAGCAGTTCTTC.

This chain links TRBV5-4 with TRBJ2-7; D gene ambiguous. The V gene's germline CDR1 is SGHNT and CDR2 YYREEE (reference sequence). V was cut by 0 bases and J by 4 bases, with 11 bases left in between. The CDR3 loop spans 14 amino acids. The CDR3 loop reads CASSLGLEEYEQYF. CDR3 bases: TGTGCCAGCAGCTTGGGCCTAGAAGAGTACGAGCAGTACTTC.

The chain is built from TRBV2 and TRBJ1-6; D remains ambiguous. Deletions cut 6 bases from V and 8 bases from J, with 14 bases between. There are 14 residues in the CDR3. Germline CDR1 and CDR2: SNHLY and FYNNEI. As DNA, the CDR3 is TGTGCCAGCAGGTCGAGAGACGGACATTCACCCCTCCACTTT. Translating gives CASRSRDGHSPLHF.

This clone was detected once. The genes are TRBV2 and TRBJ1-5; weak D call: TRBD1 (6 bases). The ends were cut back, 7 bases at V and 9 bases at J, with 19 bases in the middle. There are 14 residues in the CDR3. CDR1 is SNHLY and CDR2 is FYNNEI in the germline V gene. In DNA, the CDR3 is TGTGCCAGCACCTCCAGGGGCGGGCCGGGGCCCCAGCATTTT. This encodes CASTSRGGPGPQHF.

This CDR3 reads CASSSGFDAPAPGYTF. The CDR3 coding sequence is TGTGCCAGCAGCTCCGGCTTTGACGCCCCTGCGCCCGGCTACACCTTC. The V gene is TRBV7-2, the J gene TRBJ1-2; no reliable D call. The V gene's germline CDR1 is SGHTA and CDR2 FQGNSA. Trimming removed 4 bases from V and 8 bases from J, with 23 bases in between. The CDR3 totals 16 residues.

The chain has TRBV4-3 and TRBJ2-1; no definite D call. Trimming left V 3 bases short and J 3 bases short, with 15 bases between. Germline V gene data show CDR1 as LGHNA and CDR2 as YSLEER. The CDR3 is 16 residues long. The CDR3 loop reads CASSHLLGDVYNEQFF. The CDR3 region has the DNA TGCGCCAGCAGCCACTTGTTGGGCGATGTCTACAATGAGCAGTTCTTC.